The 6 T cell receptor beta chains reported below all come from one sample, sequenced in a study of human T cells and chemical hapten exposure (dated by TCRdb to the early 2020s). Sample time point, as interpreted from the label and publication: patch test 2, 6 weeks after DPC sensitization. The intended sense of this specimen's treatment or condition label: therapeutic diphenylcyclopropenone sensitization with weekly scalp DPC. Library preparation used RACE. This sample was sequenced with a NextSeq 500. TCRdb took the public reads, trimmed them with fastp at Q25, ran MiXCR for clone calling and kept in-frame beta chains. Every CDR3 protein is listed once, alongside the most common genes and DNA of its rows. This sample gives approximately 89,000 distinct CDR3 sequences in total; 6.5% to 8.5% of them show up just once. Together, the top ten hold approximately 1.2% of the sample. The specimen comprised whole blood, sampled in connection with sensitization to the hapten diphenylcyclopropenone (DPC). All receptors derive from a woman between 25 and 40 years old with alopecia areata. Some clones in this sample may be carry-over from other donors' samples.

This clonotype showed up many times. In nucleotides, the CDR3 is TGCAGCGTTGAGACAGGGGCAGATACGCAGTATTTT. Its protein is CSVETGADTQYF. V is TRBV29-1 and J is TRBJ2-3; 8 bases agree with TRBD1. The V segment lost 3 bases and the J segment 4 bases; nucleotides outside the gene matches: 0. CDR3 length: 12 residues. Germline CDR1 reads SQVTM; CDR2 reads ANQGSEA.

This clonotype was picked up many times. This sequence joins TRBV29-1 and TRBJ2-7, with D maybe TRBD1 (6 bases). This CDR3 is built from 12 residues. Germline CDR1 and CDR2: SQVTM and ANQGSEA. V was pared by 6 bases and J by 2 bases, with 11 bases between. The CDR3 nucleotides read TGCAGCGTGCGAGGGGGACCCTACGAGCAGTACTTC. It is translated as CSVRGGPYEQYF.

This clonotype appeared many times. The chain employs TRBV10-3 and TRBJ1-1; D not certain. The ends were cut back, 3 bases at V and 4 bases at J, with 6 bases in the middle. The length of the CDR3 is 12 residues. Germline-derived CDR1 and CDR2 are ENHRY and SYGVKD. The CDR3 sequence: CAISEDGTEAFF. CDR3 bases: TGTGCCATCAGTGAAGACGGCACTGAAGCTTTCTTT.

This clonotype was counted between two and nine times. The genes are TRBV11-3 and TRBJ2-3; TRBD2 matches 7 bases. J gave up 4 bases and V 5 bases, and 3 bases lay outside the gene matches. Germline lookup yields CDR1 SGHNT and CDR2 YENEEA. The CDR3 has 13 amino acids. DNA of the CDR3: TGTGCCAGCAGCGTGGCGGGGGCAGATACGCAGTATTTT. Translated: CASSVAGADTQYF.

With regard to this clonotype: Germline and junction disagree at one end, which may indicate a read error. The chain has TRBV3-1 and TRBJ1-5; D gene unclear. The CDR3 has 15 amino acids. Germline V lookup: CDR1 LGHDT, CDR2 YNNKEL (reference sequence). The CDR3 region is CASSQDPPPQQPHHF. In DNA form, the CDR3 reads TGTGCCAGCAGCCAAGATCCCCCCCCCCAGCAGCCCCACCATTTT. The variable domain in full, completed from reference TRBV3-1 and TRBJ1-5, reads DTAVSQTPKYLVTQMGNDKSIKCEQNLGHDTMYWYKQDSKKFLKIMFSYNNKELIINETVPNRFSPKSPDKAHLNLHINSLELGDSAVYFCASSQDPPPQQPHHFGDGTRLSIL.

V gene TRBV5-6 combines with J gene TRBJ1-2; 7 bases are a match to TRBD1. The CDR3 extends over 13 amino acids. From germline, CDR1 is SGHDT and CDR2 YYEEEE. Germline trimming cut 4 bases from V and 7 bases from J; bases unmatched to any gene: 7. CDR3 nucleotide sequence: TGTGCCAGCAGCCTGGGAGGGGGCTTTGGCTACACCTTC. Protein sequence: CASSLGGGFGYTF.